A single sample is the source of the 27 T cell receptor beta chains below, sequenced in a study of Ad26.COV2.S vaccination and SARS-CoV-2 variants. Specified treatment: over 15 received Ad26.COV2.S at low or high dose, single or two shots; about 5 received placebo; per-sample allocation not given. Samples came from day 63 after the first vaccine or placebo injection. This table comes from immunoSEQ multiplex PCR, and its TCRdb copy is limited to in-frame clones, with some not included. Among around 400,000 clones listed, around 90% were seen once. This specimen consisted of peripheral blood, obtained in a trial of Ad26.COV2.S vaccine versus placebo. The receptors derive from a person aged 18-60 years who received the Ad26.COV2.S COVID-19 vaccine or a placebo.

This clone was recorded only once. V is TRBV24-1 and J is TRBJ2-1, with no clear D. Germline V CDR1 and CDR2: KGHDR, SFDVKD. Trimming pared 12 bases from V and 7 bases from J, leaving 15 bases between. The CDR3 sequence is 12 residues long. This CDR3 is CASSSIGNEQFF. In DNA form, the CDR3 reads TGTGCCTCGTCTTCAATTGGTAATGAGCAGTTCTTC.

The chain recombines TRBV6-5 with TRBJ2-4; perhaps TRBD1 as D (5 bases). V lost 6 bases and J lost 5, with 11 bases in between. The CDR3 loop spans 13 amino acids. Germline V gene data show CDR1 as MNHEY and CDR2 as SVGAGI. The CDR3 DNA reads TGTGCCAGCAGACCAGGGTCCGAAAACATTCAGTACTTC. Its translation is CASRPGSENIQYF.

CDR3 sequence (DNA): TGCGCCAGCAGTCAATCGAAGCTGACAGGGACCCACGAGCAGTACTTC. The encoded protein is CASSQSKLTGTHEQYF. The rearrangement joins TRBV23-1 to TRBJ2-7; 7 nucleotides align to TRBD1. TRBV23-1 qualifies as an ORF whose function is uncertain. V was pared by 0 bases and J by 5 bases, with 10 bases of the junction left unmatched. The CDR3 is 16 residues long.

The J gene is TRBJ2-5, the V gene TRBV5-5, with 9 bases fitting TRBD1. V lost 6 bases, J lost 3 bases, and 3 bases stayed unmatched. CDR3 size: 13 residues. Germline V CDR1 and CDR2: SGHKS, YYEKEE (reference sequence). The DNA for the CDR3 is TGTGCCAGCACAAGGGACAGGGAAGAGACCCAGTACTTC. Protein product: CASTRDREETQYF.

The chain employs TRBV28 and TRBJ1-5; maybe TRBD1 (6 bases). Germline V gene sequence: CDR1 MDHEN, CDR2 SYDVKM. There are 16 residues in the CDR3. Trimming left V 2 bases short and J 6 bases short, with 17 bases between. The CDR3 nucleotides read TGTGCCAGCAGTTTACTATCTGGGGGCTTTGGTCAGCCCCAGCATTTT. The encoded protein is CASSLLSGGFGQPQHF.

The CDR3 here is CASSQEWAYGNTIYF. The CDR3 coding sequence is TGCGCCAGCAGCCAAGAATGGGCGTATGGAAACACCATATATTTT. The J gene is TRBJ1-3, the V gene TRBV4-3, with D unresolved. Germline V gene data show CDR1 as LGHNA and CDR2 as YSLEER. The CDR3 contains 15 residues. V lost 0 bases, J lost 3 bases, and 9 bases lay in between.

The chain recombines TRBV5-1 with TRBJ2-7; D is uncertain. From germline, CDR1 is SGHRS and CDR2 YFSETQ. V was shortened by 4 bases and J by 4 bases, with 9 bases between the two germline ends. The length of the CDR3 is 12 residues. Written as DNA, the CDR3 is TGCGCCAGCAGCACAGTGGGGTACGAGCAGTACTTC. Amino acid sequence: CASSTVGYEQYF.

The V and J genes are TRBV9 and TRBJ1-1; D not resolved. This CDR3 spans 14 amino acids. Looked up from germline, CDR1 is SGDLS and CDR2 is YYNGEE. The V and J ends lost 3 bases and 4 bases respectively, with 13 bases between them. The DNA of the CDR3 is TGTGCCAGCAGCGCCAGGTCTATACTCACTGAAGCTTTCTTT. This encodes CASSARSILTEAFF.

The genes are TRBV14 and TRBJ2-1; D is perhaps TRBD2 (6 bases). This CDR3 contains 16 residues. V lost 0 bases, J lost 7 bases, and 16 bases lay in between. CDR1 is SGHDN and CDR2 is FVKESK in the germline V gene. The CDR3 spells CASSQEGGQGTNEQFF. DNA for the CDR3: TGTGCCAGCAGCCAAGAAGGAGGGCAGGGTACGAATGAGCAGTTCTTC. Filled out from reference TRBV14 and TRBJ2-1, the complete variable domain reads EAGVTQFPSHSVIEKGQTVTLRCDPISGHDNLYWYRRVMGKEIKFLLHFVKESKQDESGMPNNRFLAERTGGTYSTLKVQPAELEDSGVYFCASSQEGGQGTNEQFFGPGTRLTVL.

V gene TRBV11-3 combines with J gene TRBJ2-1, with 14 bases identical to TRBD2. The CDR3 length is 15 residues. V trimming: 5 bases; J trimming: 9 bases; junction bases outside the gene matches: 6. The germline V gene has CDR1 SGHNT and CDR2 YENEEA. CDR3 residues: CASSPTGTSGGEQFF. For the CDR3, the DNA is TGTGCCAGCAGCCCCACCGGGACTAGCGGGGGTGAGCAGTTCTTC.

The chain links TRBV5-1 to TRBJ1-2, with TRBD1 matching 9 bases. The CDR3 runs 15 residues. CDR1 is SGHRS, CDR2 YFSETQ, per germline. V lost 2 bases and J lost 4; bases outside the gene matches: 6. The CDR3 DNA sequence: TGCGCCAGCAGCTTAACCGGGACAGGGACCTATGGCTACACCTTC. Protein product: CASSLTGTGTYGYTF.

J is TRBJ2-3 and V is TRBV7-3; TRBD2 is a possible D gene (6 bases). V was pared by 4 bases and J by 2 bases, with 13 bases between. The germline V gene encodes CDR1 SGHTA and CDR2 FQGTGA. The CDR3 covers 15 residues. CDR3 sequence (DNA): TGTGCCAGCAGCTCTGTCCCGGACTACACAGATACGCAGTATTTT. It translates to CASSSVPDYTDTQYF.

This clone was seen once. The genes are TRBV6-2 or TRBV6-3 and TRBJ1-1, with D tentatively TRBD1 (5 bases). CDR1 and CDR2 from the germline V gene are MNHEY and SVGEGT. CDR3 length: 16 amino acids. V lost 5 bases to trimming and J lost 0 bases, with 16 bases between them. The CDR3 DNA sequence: TGTGCCAGCAGTCCAGGGCCAGCTGCCTTGAACACTGAAGCTTTCTTT. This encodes CASSPGPAALNTEAFF.

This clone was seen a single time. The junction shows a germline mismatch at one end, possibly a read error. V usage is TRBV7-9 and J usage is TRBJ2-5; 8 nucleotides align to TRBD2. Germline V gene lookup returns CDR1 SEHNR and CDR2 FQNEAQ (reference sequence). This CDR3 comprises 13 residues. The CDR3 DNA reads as TGTGCCAGCACCTTAGCGGGAAAAGAGACCCAGTACTTC. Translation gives CASTLAGKETQYF.

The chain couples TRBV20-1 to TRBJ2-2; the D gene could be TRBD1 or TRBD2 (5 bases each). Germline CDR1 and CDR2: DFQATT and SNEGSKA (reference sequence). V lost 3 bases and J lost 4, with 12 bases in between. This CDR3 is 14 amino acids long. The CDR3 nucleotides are TGCAGTGCTAGTCGTCCAGGGAGCACCGGGGAGCTGTTTTTT. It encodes CSASRPGSTGELFF.

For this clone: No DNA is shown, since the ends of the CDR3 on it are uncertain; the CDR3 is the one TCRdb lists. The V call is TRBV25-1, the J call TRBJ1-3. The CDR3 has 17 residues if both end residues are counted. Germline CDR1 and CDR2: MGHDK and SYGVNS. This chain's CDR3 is CASSEFSGQGRGNTIYF.

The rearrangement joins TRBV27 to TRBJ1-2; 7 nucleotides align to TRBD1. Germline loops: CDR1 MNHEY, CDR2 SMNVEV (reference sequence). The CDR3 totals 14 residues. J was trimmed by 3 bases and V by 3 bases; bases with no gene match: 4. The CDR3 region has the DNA TGTGCCAGCAGTTTGACAGGGAGCGACTATGGCTACACCTTC. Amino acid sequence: CASSLTGSDYGYTF.

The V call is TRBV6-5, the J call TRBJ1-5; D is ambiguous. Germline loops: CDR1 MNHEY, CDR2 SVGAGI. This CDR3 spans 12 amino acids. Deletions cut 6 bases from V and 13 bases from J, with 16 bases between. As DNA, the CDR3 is TGTGCCAGCAGCGCTAGTTCACTTTGGCAGCATTTT. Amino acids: CASSASSLWQHF.

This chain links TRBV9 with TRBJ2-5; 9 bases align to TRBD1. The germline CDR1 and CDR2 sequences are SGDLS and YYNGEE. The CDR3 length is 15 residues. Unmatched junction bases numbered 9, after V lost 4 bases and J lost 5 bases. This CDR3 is CASSMTGTGWETQYF. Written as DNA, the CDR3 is TGTGCCAGCAGCATGACCGGGACAGGGTGGGAGACCCAGTACTTC.

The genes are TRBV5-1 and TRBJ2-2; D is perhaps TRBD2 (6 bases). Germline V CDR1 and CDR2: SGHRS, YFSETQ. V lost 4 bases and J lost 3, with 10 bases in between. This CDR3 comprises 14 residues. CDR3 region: CASSLGLHTGELFF. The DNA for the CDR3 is TGCGCCAGCAGCCTGGGACTCCACACCGGGGAGCTGTTTTTT.

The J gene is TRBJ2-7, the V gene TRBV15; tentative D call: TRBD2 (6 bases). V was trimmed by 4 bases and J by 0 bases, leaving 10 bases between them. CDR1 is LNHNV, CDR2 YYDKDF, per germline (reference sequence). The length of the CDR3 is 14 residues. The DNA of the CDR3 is TGTGCCACCAGCACCTGGGACTCCTCCTACGAGCAGTACTTC. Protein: CATSTWDSSYEQYF.

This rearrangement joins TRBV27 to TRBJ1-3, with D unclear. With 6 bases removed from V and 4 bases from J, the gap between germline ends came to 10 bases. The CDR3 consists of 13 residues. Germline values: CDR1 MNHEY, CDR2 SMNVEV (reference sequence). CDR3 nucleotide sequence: TGTGCCAGCAGACTAGCCTCCGGAAACACCATATATTTT. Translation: CASRLASGNTIYF.

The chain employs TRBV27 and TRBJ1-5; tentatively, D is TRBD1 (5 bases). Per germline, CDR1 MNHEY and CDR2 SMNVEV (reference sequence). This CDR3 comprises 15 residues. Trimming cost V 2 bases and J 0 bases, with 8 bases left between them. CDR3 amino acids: CASSLKGPSNQPQHF. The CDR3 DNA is TGTGCCAGCAGTTTAAAGGGGCCTAGCAATCAGCCCCAGCATTTT.

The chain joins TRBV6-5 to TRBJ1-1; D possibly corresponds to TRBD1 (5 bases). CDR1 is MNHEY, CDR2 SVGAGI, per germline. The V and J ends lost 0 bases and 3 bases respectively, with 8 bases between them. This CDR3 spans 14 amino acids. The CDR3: CASSYSSGDTEAFF. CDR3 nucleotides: TGTGCCAGCAGTTACTCGTCGGGGGACACTGAAGCTTTCTTT.

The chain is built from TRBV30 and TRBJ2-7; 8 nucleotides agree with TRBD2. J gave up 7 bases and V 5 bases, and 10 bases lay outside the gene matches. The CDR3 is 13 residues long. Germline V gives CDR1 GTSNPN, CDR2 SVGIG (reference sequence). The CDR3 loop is CAWGGSGGTEQYF. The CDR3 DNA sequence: TGTGCCTGGGGGGGGAGCGGGGGCACGGAGCAGTACTTC.

The CDR3 is CASSYNGVQPQHF. The CDR3 nucleotides read TGTGCCAGCAGTTATAATGGGGTTCAGCCCCAGCATTTT. This chain joins TRBV6-5 and TRBJ1-5; D is unresolved. Germline V CDR1 and CDR2: MNHEY, SVGAGI. V shed 3 bases and J shed 6 bases, with 9 bases lying between them. This CDR3 is 13 amino acids long.

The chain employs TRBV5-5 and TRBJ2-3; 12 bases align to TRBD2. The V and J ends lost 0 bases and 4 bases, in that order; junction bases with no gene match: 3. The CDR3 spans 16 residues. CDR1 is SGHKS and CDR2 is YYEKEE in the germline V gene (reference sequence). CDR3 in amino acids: CASSLELAGGADTQYF. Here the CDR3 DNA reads TGTGCCAGCAGCTTGGAGCTAGCGGGAGGGGCAGATACGCAGTATTTT. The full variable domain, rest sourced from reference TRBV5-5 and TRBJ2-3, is DAGVTQSPTHLIKTRGQQVTLRCSPISGHKSVSWYQQVLGQGPQFIFQYYEKEERGRGNFPDRFSARQFPNYSSELNVNALLLGDSALYLCASSLELAGGADTQYFGPGTRLTVL.